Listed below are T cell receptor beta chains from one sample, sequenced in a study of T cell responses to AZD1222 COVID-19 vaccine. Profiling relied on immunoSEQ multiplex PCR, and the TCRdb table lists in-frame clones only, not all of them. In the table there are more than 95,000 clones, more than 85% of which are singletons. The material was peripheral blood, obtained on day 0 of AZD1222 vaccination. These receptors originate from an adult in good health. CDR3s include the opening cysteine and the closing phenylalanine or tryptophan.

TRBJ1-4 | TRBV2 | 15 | CASSRGGRANEKLFF
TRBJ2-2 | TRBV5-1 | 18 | CASSYGTSGRLYTGELFF
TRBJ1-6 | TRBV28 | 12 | CASIKGGSPLHF
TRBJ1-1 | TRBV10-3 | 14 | CAIGGTGGFTEAFF
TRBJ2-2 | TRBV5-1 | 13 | CASSYQAAGELFF
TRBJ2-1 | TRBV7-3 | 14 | CASSLGGPYNEQFF
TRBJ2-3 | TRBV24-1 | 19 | CATSEHTGSTGGLADTQYF
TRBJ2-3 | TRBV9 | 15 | CASSGRTSMADTQYF
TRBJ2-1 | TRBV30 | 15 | CAWSRGLADHNEQFF
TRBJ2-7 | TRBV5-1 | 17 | CASSFEHRGRRSYEQYF
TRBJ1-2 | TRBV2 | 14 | CASRNRGPYRGYTF
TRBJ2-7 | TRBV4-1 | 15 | CASSQVEGTSYEQYF
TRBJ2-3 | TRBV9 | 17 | CASSARPAGVSTDTQYF
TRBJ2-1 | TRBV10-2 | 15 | CASRDISGAYNEQFF
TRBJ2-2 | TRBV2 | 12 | CASNENTGELFF
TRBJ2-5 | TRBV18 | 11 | CASSPGETQYF
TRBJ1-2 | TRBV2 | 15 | CASSSFSGGTYGYTF
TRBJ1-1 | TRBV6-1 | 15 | CASSEWGGANTEAFF
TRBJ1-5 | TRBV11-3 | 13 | CASSLGGGPPRHF
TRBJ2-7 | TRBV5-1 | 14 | CASSLGRDDNEQYF
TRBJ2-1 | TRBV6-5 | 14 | CASGGLAPYNEQFF
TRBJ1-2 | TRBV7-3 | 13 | CASSLKGTDGYTF
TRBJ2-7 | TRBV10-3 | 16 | CAISAQPGLVSYEQYF
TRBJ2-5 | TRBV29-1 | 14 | CSVGDSSVQETQYF
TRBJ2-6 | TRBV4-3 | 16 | CASSQETGSGANVLTF
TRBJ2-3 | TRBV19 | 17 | CASSIQHSGPLTDTQYF
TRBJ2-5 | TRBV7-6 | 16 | CASSQTWDRLQETQYF
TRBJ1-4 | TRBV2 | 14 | CASSEGDTNEKLFF
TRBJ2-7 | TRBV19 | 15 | CASSRSSSGGGEQYF
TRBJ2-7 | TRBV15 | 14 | CATSRGLASYEQYF
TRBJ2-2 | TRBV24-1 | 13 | CATSDPGGGELFF
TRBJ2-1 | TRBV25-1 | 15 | CASSPHRGRYNEQFF
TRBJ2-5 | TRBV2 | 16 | CASSESRVAGWETQYF
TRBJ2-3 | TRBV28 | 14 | CASNIWPSTDTQYF
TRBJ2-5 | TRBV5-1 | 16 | CASSLNPAGSWETQYF
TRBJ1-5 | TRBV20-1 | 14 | CSASGGAGNQPQHF
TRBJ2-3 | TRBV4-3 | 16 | CASSQGGGAGSDTQYF
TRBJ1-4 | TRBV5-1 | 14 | CASSLASGDEKLFF
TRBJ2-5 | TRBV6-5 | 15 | CASRIQLAGEETQYF
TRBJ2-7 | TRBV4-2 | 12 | CASSPEGGEQYF
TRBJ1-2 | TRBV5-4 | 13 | CASSLDWGLGYTF
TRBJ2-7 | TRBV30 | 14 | CAWSSPGTSHEQYF
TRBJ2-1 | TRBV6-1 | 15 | CASSDIAGGLIEQFF
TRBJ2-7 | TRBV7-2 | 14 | CASSPGTGGYEQYF
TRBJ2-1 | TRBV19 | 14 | CASTRDRSYNEQFF
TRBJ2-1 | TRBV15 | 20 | CATSRGILAGGITGYNEQFF